The 5 T cell receptor beta chains presented below share a single source sample, sequenced in a study of T cell responses to AZD1222 COVID-19 vaccine. The assay was immunoSEQ multiplex PCR, and TCRdb's table has in-frame clones only and misses some. Of around 150,000 clones detected, around nine tenths appear once; the ten largest clones hold roughly 5.5%. This specimen consisted of peripheral blood, obtained on day 0 of AZD1222 vaccination. These receptor sequences come from an adult in good health.

The CDR3 region has the DNA TGTGCCAGCAGCTCCCGGGGAGGACTTGAAAAACTGTTTTTT. This gives the protein CASSSRGGLEKLFF. The chain has TRBV28 and TRBJ1-4; no clear D. The length of the CDR3 is 14 residues. CDR1 is MDHEN and CDR2 is SYDVKM in the germline V gene. V lost 6 bases to trimming and J lost 7 bases, with 15 bases between them.

The V and J genes are TRBV24-1 and TRBJ2-1; 8 bases fit TRBD1. This CDR3 contains 15 residues. Trimming at V came to 7 bases and at J to 5 bases, leaving 9 bases not matched to a gene. Germline V gene data show CDR1 as KGHDR and CDR2 as SFDVKD. CDR3 bases: TGTGCCACCAGGACAGGGGAAAGGAAGGACAATGAGCAGTTCTTC. Protein sequence: CATRTGERKDNEQFF.

CDR3 bases: TGTGCCAGCAGTTACTCTACTACGGACAGCTATGGCTACACCTTC. It translates to CASSYSTTDSYGYTF. This rearrangement joins TRBV6-5 to TRBJ1-2, with D perhaps TRBD1 (6 bases). Trimming pared 0 bases from V and 4 bases from J, leaving 12 bases between. The CDR3 covers 15 residues. In germline, CDR1 is MNHEY, CDR2 SVGAGI.

This clone showed up just a few times. CDR3 coding DNA: TGTGCCAGCAGTTTAAGTGGGGGGGCCCTCCACTTT. Translating gives CASSLSGGALHF. V usage is TRBV27 and J usage is TRBJ1-6, with a tentative D call TRBD1 (5 bases). Germline-derived CDR1 and CDR2 are MNHEY and SMNVEV (reference sequence). The CDR3 has 12 amino acids. The germline V and J ends were trimmed by 2 bases and 14 bases, with 10 bases remaining between them.

V gene TRBV5-6 combines with J gene TRBJ1-1; D is unresolved. V lost 5 bases and J 5 bases, leaving 13 bases between the germline ends. Germline V gives CDR1 SGHDT, CDR2 YYEEEE. This CDR3 has 13 amino acids. For the CDR3, the DNA is TGTGCCAGCAGTTGGGGTCGAGGGACTGAAGCTTTCTTT. It translates to CASSWGRGTEAFF.